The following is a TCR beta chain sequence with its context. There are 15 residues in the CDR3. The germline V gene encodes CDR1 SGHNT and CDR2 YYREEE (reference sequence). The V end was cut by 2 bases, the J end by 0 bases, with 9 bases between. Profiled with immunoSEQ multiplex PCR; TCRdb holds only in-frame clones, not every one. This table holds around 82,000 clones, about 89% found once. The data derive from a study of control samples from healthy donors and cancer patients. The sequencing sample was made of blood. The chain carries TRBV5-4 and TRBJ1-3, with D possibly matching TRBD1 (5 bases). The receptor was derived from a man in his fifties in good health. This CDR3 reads CASSFRGDSGNTIYF. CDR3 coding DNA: TGTGCCAGCAGCTTTCGGGGGGACTCTGGAAACACCATATATTTT.